Sequencing of this T cell receptor beta chain was carried out in a study of cytomegalovirus exposure and HLA in healthy donors. Deletions cut 6 bases from V and 6 bases from J, with 18 bases between. From germline, CDR1 is MNHNY and CDR2 SVGAGI (reference sequence). This CDR3 region has 15 residues. Concerning this clone itself: What it recognizes is unknown.

Overall study findings and caveats: When analyzed later, a missense DCLRE1C variant was found to be linked to TCR beta V- and J-gene trimming. Reportedly, HLA-A and HLA-B alleles of most subjects were accurately predicted from TCR beta.

PCR used 60 Vbeta primers and 13 Jbeta primers. Sequencing was performed with immunoSEQ multiplex PCR; in TCRdb, only in-frame clones are kept and a portion is missing. This table has tens of thousands of clones, roughly 87% appearing once. The receptor was derived from a woman between 40 and 55 years old in good health and CMV-seropositive. This chain links TRBV6-6 with TRBJ2-1, with D perhaps TRBD2 (7 bases). Material: PBMCs. Here the CDR3 DNA reads TGTGCCAGCAGGGGGGCGCTAGCGGTTTGCAATGAGCAGTTCTTC. Protein sequence: CASRGALAVCNEQFF.